A selection of T cell receptor beta chains follows, all from one sample in a study of a mutant IDH1 vaccine in newly diagnosed glioma. Sequencing used immunoSEQ multiplex PCR; TCRdb keeps in-frame clones, though not all of them. The sample gives 110,000 or so clones, roughly 90% of which show up once; 0.5% to 0.65% is in the top ten. These TCRs are of unknown antigen specificity. The sequenced sample was PBMCs, obtained from a glioma patient whose treatment included an IDH1 peptide vaccine. The receptor source for this set is a woman in her forties or fifties with glioma. The CDR3 runs from the conserved cysteine through the conserved F or W. A D gene is named only where the DNA matches it firmly. The size entry is marked missing in some rows and otherwise reads once, few, many or a size class.

clone size | J gene | CDR3 length | D gene | V gene | CDR3 protein | CDR3 DNA
NA | TRBJ2-2 | 12 | NA | TRBV30 | CASDSDTGELFF | TGTGCCTCGGACAGCGACACCGGGGAGCTGTTTTTT
NA | TRBJ2-3 | 15 | TRBD1 | TRBV11-2 | CASSSGQGVADTQYF | TGTGCCAGCAGCTCGGGACAGGGAGTTGCAGATACGCAGTATTTT
once | TRBJ2-2 | 16 | NA | TRBV4-1 | CASSLGRVGRTGELFF | TGCGCCAGCAGCCTCGGACGCGTTGGCCGCACCGGGGAGCTGTTTTTT
once | TRBJ1-2 | 14 | NA | TRBV6-6 | CASSPRGGTYGYTF | TGTGCCAGCAGCCCCCGGGGGGGTACCTATGGCTACACCTTC
NA | TRBJ1-6 | 15 | NA | TRBV7-2 | CASSLVGGYNSPLHF | TGTGCCAGCAGCTTAGTAGGGGGTTATAATTCACCCCTCCACTTT
NA | TRBJ2-1 | 15 | NA | TRBV10-3 | CAISASDRRDNEQFF | TGTGCCATCAGTGCAAGCGACCGCCGGGACAATGAGCAGTTCTTC
NA | TRBJ2-5 | 19 | TRBD2 | TRBV27 | CASSQARTSGRVRNWTQYF | TGTGCCAGCAGTCAAGCTCGGACTAGCGGGAGGGTCCGGAATTGGACCCAGTACTTC
NA | TRBJ2-5 | 16 | TRBD1 | TRBV16 | CASSQFGTGHQETQYF | TGTGCCAGCAGCCAATTTGGGACAGGCCACCAAGAGACCCAGTACTTC
once | TRBJ2-1 | 11 | NA | TRBV30 | CAWSVGPEQFF | TGTGCCTGGAGTGTAGGGCCTGAGCAGTTCTTC
NA | TRBJ2-7 | 18 | NA | TRBV7-8 | CASSLRGGAGYSSYEQYF | TGTGCCAGCAGCTTAAGAGGGGGGGCAGGATATTCCTCCTACGAGCAGTACTTC
NA | TRBJ2-1 | 19 | TRBD2 | TRBV19 | CASSWTSGRGHFGYNEQFF | TGTGCCAGTAGTTGGACTAGCGGGAGGGGTCATTTTGGCTACAATGAGCAGTTCTTC
NA | TRBJ2-1 | 15 | TRBD2 | TRBV7-2 | CATAMTSGSFHEQFF | TGTGCCACCGCCATGACAAGCGGGAGCTTCCATGAGCAGTTCTTC
NA | TRBJ1-6 | 17 | NA | TRBV2 | CASSGYRGRPYNSPLHF | TGTGCCAGCAGTGGATATCGGGGGCGACCCTATAATTCACCCCTCCACTTT
NA | TRBJ2-7 | 15 | NA | TRBV30 | CAWNGGYNSDYEQYF | TGTGCCTGGAATGGTGGGTATAACTCAGACTACGAGCAGTACTTC
NA | TRBJ2-4 | 17 | NA | TRBV2 | CASSEARDFVTKNIQYF | TGTGCCAGCAGTGAAGCACGGGATTTTGTAACCAAAAACATTCAGTACTTC
NA | TRBJ2-3 | 14 | NA | TRBV10-3 | CAIKRGTSTDTQYF | TGTGCCATCAAACGTGGGACTAGCACAGATACGCAGTATTTT
once | TRBJ2-2 | 15 | TRBD1 | TRBV29-1 | CSVRGTGYNTGELFF | TGCAGCGTACGAGGGACAGGGTATAACACCGGGGAGCTGTTTTTT
NA | TRBJ2-2 | 17 | NA | TRBV7-3 | CASSQGASGVLTGELFF | TGTGCCAGCAGCCAGGGGGCTAGCGGAGTCCTCACCGGGGAGCTGTTTTTT
NA | TRBJ1-2 | 14 | NA | TRBV18 | CASSTGVTNYGYTF | TGTGCCAGCTCGACAGGTGTGACTAACTATGGCTACACCTTC
NA | TRBJ2-7 | 14 | TRBD2 | TRBV4-1 | CASSQLAGPGEQYF | TGCGCCAGCAGCCAATTAGCGGGGCCGGGGGAGCAGTACTTC
NA | TRBJ2-1 | 16 | TRBD2 | TRBV7-9 | CASSGGSGKRYNEQFF | TGTGCCAGCAGCGGAGGTAGCGGGAAGAGGTACAATGAGCAGTTCTTC